The text below deals with one TCR beta chain. Its antigen is currently unknown. The data derive from a study of monozygotic twins with cystic fibrosis. The germline CDR1 and CDR2 sequences are MNHEY and SVGAGI. This CDR3 is 15 amino acids long. V lost 6 bases, J lost 2 bases, and 16 bases lay in between. The method was immunoSEQ multiplex PCR; TCRdb's version includes in-frame clones alone and lacks a portion of them. The sample includes roughly 20,000 clones, under 95% seen only once; the top ten take roughly 1.4%. Findings and limits, study-wide: Low clonality (median roughly 0.0095) suggested a mostly naive repertoire. Unrelated CF individuals shared fewer identical clonotypes than monozygotic CF twins. Shared CDR3 numbers were not associated with age, concordance or severity.

V usage is TRBV6-5 and J usage is TRBJ2-5; D is perhaps TRBD2 (5 bases). Specimen: blood. The clonotype comes from a girl aged 2 to 9 with cystic fibrosis. The DNA of the CDR3 is TGTGCCAGCAGACAGCCTGGCGGGCCGCAAGAGACCCAGTACTTC. It is translated as CASRQPGGPQETQYF.